These 5 T cell receptor beta chains were sequenced from one sample in a study of T cells after yellow fever vaccination. TCRdb independently ran MiXCR on the 5' RACE reads; one entry per CDR3 protein. The table records 250,000 to 300,000 distinct CDR3 sequences, roughly 9% of them present only once. Source: CD4+ T cells sorted from PBMCs, taken 5 days after the yellow fever booster vaccination. The origin of the receptors is a young man who received the YFV17D yellow fever vaccine.

About this clonotype: Mismatch with germline at one junction end may stem from a read error. The chain carries TRBV7-9 and TRBJ2-3; a weak D match, TRBD2 (6 bases). CDR3 size: 15 residues. Germline values: CDR1 SEHNR, CDR2 FQNEAQ (reference sequence). The CDR3: CASSLGGITRDTQYF. CDR3 DNA: TGTGCCAGCAGTTTAGGAGGGATAACACGGGATACGCAGTATTTT.

This clonotype was recorded a few times. This chain connects TRBV10-1 to TRBJ1-1, with D possibly TRBD1 on 5 matching bases. The V gene's germline CDR1 is WNHNN and CDR2 SYGVQD (reference sequence). The V gene lost 0 bases and the J gene lost 11 bases, with 13 bases spanning the gap. The CDR3 extends over 13 amino acids. CDR3 in DNA: TGCGCCAGCAGTGAGTCTGGGGGACTGGGGGCTTTCTTT. It codes for CASSESGGLGAFF.

There are a few counts of this clonotype. The chain combines TRBV6-1 with TRBJ1-3; D ambiguous. The CDR3 runs to 16 residues. Between the trimmed V and J ends, which lost 4 bases and 0 bases, there was a span of 13 bases. Germline V CDR1 and CDR2: MNHNS, SASEGT. The CDR3 DNA follows: TGTGCCAGCAGTGGAACAGTTAGGAGCTCTGGAAACACCATATATTTT. It specifies CASSGTVRSSGNTIYF.

This clonotype was seen a few times. For the CDR3, the DNA is TGTGCCAGCAGCCCCGGCCCGGCCTCCTACGAGCAGTACGTC. This encodes CASSPGPASYEQYV. This chain links TRBV7-2 with TRBJ2-7, with D uncertain. Trimming left V 5 bases short and J 0 bases short, with 11 bases between. This CDR3 region has 14 residues. Per germline, CDR1 SGHTA and CDR2 FQGNSA.

The gene calls are TRBV5-6 and TRBJ1-3, with D hard to call. The CDR3 loop spans 17 amino acids. V lost 3 bases and J lost 2, with 18 bases in between. Germline CDR1 and CDR2: SGHDT and YYEEEE. The CDR3 protein is CASSWGGGPRTGNTIYF. The CDR3 region has the DNA TGTGCCAGCAGCTGGGGTGGAGGTCCGAGGACTGGAAACACCATATATTTT.